This is a list of T cell receptor beta chains from one sample in a study of shared clonotypes between healthy human individuals. The repertoire was sequenced with immunoSEQ multiplex PCR; TCRdb's copy has only in-frame clones and lacks some. The table includes about 470,000 clones, more than 75% detected once. Material for sequencing was PBMCs. These receptors were taken from a middle-aged woman in good health. Some clones in this sample may be carry-over from other donors' samples. Both conserved end residues are part of each CDR3. Each record gives: J gene, V gene, CDR3 protein.

TRBJ2-7,TRBV7-2,CASSLGGGRAVEQYF
TRBJ1-4,TRBV28,CASSLLRRKPNEKLFF
TRBJ2-3,TRBV9,CASSVTSGRYQDTQYF
TRBJ2-1,TRBV4-1,CASSQVSSGRPYNEQFF
TRBJ1-1,TRBV9,CASSVSGTTKGTEAFF
TRBJ2-7,TRBV19,CASSIQVWFEQYF
TRBJ2-2,TRBV5-1,CASSLGHSNTGELFF
TRBJ2-4,TRBV30,CAWSERWDRGTFKNIQYF
TRBJ1-1,TRBV11-2,CASSFPKGAMNTEAFF
TRBJ1-1,TRBV19,CASSIGLYVAFF